Detailed here is one TCR beta chain. The antigen remains unidentified. Unique molecular identifiers were built into the TCR beta cDNA libraries. Some 500,000 cDNA molecules were obtained per 1 to 10 million input T cells. TCRdb called the PCR reads again in MiXCR, with one record for every CDR3 protein. Here the sample spans hundreds of thousands of distinct CDR3 sequences, 30% being singletons. The data were taken from a study of post-analysis software for immune sequencing data. Looking at the study overall: The study covered relapsing-remitting, secondary progressive and progressive-relapsing courses of multiple sclerosis. Study conclusions and caveats: By F measure, samples from a shared preparation batch strongly co-clustered. The five TRBV segments detected at higher frequency in patients than in controls included TRBV5-6, TRBV5-1 and TRBV20-1.

After removal of 4 bases from V and 2 bases from J, the junction contained 6 bases not matched to a gene. This CDR3 spans 15 amino acids. CDR1 SGHRS and CDR2 YFSETQ come from the germline V gene. The sequenced sample was blood. The receptor comes from a girl aged 5 to 17 with multiple sclerosis. The V and J genes are TRBV5-1 and TRBJ2-5; TRBD1 matches 9 bases. The CDR3 protein is CASSTNRGPQETQYF. DNA for the CDR3: TGCGCCAGCAGCACCAACAGGGGGCCGCAAGAGACCCAGTACTTC.